The entry below gives a single T cell receptor beta chain sequence along with its context. The antigen is undetermined. The sample originates from a study of cytomegalovirus exposure and HLA in healthy donors. Study background: The 110 million or so unique TCR beta sequences, from roughly 170 million T cells, were found by an earlier analysis.

With 60 Vbeta and 13 Jbeta primers, the PCR was carried out. The method was immunoSEQ multiplex PCR; TCRdb's version includes in-frame clones alone and lacks a portion of them. The table shows 120,000 to 150,000 clones, with 88% occurring only once. The study's findings and limits: A reported reduction in N-insertions relative to the roughly 710-donor mean was seen in an Asian-associated ancestry cluster in a later analysis.

Germline CDR1 is SGHNT and CDR2 is YENEEA. J lost 0 bases, V lost 1 base, and 8 bases had no gene match. CDR3 length: 18 amino acids. Sequencing was carried out using PBMCs. V gene TRBV11-3 combines with J gene TRBJ2-1, with 8 positions matching TRBD2. The sequence came from a woman in her 40s in good health and CMV-seronegative. The CDR3 nucleotides are TGTGCCAGCAGCTTAGTCAGGGCGGGAGGATCCTCCTACAATGAGCAGTTCTTC. Translated: CASSLVRAGGSSYNEQFF.